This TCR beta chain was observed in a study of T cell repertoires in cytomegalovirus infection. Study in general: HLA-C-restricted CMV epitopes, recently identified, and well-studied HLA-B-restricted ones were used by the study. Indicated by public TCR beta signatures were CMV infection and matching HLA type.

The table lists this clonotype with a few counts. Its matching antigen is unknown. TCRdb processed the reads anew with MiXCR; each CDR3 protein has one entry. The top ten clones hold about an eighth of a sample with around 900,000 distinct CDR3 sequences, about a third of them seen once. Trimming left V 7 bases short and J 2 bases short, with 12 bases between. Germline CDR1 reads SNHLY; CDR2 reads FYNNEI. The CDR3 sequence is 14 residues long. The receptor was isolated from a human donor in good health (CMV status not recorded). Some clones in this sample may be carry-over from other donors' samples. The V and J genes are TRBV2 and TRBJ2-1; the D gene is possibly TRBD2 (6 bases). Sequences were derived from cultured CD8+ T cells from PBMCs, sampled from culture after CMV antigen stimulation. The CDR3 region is CASTSAGTYNEQFF. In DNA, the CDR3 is TGTGCCAGCACCTCGGCGGGGACCTACAATGAGCAGTTCTTC.